The present T cell receptor (beta chain) was sequenced within a study of T cell changes during pregnancy in multiple sclerosis. Data came from immunoSEQ multiplex PCR; TCRdb stores just in-frame clones and leaves some out. The table includes fewer than 40,000 clones, approximately 92% detected once. There are 12 residues in the CDR3. The clonotype comes from a female donor with multiple sclerosis, enrolled in a pregnancy study. The sequencing here drew on CD8+ T cells from peripheral blood mononuclear cells, taken after pregnancy. This rearrangement joins TRBV21-1 to TRBJ2-7; TRBD1 was called by the table and not checked on the DNA. TRBV21-1 is recorded as a pseudogene. CDR3 in amino acids: CAKKGNSYEQYF. DNA of the CDR3: TGTGCCAAAAAGGGGAACTCCTACGAGCAGTACTTC.